This T cell receptor (beta chain) is drawn from a study of blood T cell repertoires in COVID-19. CDR3 length equals 14 residues. Clones were sequenced by immunoSEQ multiplex PCR, and TCRdb holds only the in-frame ones, with some missing. This table holds approximately 480,000 clones, 80% to 90% found once. The receptor was isolated from a man between 18 and 35 years old with COVID-19, enrolled during active disease. This chain uses TRBV21-1 with TRBJ2-7; the D call TRBD2 from the table was never checked on the DNA. TRBV21-1 is flagged as a pseudogene. The sequenced sample consisted of peripheral blood. The CDR3 reads CASGRGYFSYEQYF. The CDR3 DNA reads TGTGCCAGCGGCCGGGGTTACTTCTCCTACGAGCAGTACTTC.